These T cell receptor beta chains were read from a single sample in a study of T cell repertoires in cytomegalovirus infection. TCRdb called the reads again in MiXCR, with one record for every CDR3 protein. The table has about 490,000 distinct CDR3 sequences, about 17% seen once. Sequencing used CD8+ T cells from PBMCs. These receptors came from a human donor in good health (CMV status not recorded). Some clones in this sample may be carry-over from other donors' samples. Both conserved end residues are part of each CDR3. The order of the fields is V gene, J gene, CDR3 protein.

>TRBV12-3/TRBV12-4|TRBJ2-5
CARTVVRTPNQETQYF
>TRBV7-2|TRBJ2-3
CASSLEGTDTQYF
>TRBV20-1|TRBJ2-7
CSARDGTSGRGRYF
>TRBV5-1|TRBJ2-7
CASSLDYYEQYF
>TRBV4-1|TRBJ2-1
CASSEGAVLNNEQFF
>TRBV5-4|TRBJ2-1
CASSQDPYNEQFF
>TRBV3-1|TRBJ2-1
CASSRSDPNYDEQFF
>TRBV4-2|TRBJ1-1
CASSQDLARDRTRNTEAFF
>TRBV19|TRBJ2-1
CASSIDRGQGVFRGRRKYNEQFF
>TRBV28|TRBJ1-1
CASQVSGQGITEAFF
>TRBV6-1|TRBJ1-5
CASSEGAVGGYQPQHF
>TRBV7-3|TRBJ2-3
CASSTSTGLRDTQYF
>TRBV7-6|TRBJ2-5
CASSSLPRTGDETQYF
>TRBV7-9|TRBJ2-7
CASSSPTSGTYEQYF
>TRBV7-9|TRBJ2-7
CASSNRGANEQYF
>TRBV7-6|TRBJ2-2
CAIQNRANTGELFF
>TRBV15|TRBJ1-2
CATSRASGSALSGYTF
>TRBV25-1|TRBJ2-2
CASSVAGSNTGELFF
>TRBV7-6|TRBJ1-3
CASSQQGSGNTIYF
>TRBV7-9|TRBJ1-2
CASSLPSGGDQPNYGYTF
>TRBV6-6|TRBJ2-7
CASSQPYEQYF
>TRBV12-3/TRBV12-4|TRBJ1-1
CASSLRDSFTEAFF
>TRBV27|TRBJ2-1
CASSLRTSGIFNEQFF
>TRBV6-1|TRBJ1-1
CASSPDRVGYTEAFF
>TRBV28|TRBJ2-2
CASSLYGGFNTGELFF
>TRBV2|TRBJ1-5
CASSAGSWLSNQPQHF
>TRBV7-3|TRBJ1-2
CASSPTGQDNYGYTF
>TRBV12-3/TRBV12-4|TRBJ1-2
CASSLGPGRTF
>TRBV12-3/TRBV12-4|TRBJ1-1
CASSSTGGGLNTEAFF
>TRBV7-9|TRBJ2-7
CASSIGTGIYEQYF
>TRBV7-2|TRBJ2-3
CASSLEGVLDTQYF
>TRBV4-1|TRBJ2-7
CASSQDRERNEQYF
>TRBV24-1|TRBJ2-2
CATSDSFGGTGELFF
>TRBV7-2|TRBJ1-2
CASSLVGQGADGYTF
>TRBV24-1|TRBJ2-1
CATSAARTSGDYNEQFF
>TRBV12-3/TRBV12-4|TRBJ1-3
CASSLGTGKIVRNTIYF
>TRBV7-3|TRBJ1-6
CASSLNGPGTLDNSPLHF
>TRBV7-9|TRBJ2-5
CASSFASGRPQETQYF
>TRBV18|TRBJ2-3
CASSPGSVDTQYF
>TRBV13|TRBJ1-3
CASSNRGSGNTIYF
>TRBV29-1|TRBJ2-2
CSGRLAGGQNGELFF
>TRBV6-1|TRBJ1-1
CASRNRQGLNTEAFF
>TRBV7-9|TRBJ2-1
CASSRTSGNEQFF
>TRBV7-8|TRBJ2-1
CASSPTGDSLSYNEQFF